The rows below give T cell receptor beta chains drawn from one sample of a study of shared clonotypes between healthy human individuals. Data came from immunoSEQ multiplex PCR; TCRdb stores just in-frame clones and leaves some out. The sample holds 520,000 or so clones, around 79% seen once. What was sequenced was PBMCs. All receptors come from a woman aged 35 to 49 in good health. Some clones in this sample may be carry-over from other donors' samples. Both conserved end residues are part of each CDR3. A D gene is named only where the DNA matches it firmly. The size entry is marked missing in some rows and otherwise reads once, few, many or a size class.

j_call: TRBJ1-3; d_call: .; v_call: TRBV5-1; clone_size: once; cdr3_nt: TGCGCCAGCAGCTTGGCTGGGACGAAAGGAAACACCATATATTTT; cdr3_aa: CASSLAGTKGNTIYF
j_call: TRBJ2-1; d_call: TRBD2; v_call: TRBV25-1; clone_size: .; cdr3_nt: TGTGCCAGCAGTGAGGGGGACTACTCCTACAATGAGCAGTTCTTC; cdr3_aa: CASSEGDYSYNEQFF
j_call: TRBJ2-7; d_call: .; v_call: TRBV12-2; clone_size: .; cdr3_nt: TGTGCAAGTCGCTTAGAGGGTTTTTACGAGCAGTACTTC; cdr3_aa: CASRLEGFYEQYF
j_call: TRBJ1-3; d_call: .; v_call: TRBV6-5; clone_size: .; cdr3_nt: TGTGCCAGCAGCCCCCTCTTTGGAAGTGGGAACACCATATATTTT; cdr3_aa: CASSPLFGSGNTIYF
j_call: TRBJ2-1; d_call: TRBD1; v_call: TRBV29-1; clone_size: few; cdr3_nt: TGCAGCGTTGCAGGGACAGGGCACAATGAGCAGTTCTTC; cdr3_aa: CSVAGTGHNEQFF
j_call: TRBJ2-7; d_call: TRBD2; v_call: TRBV2; clone_size: .; cdr3_nt: TGTGCCAGCAGCCGGGGGGTGCAGTACTTC; cdr3_aa: CASSRGVQYF
j_call: TRBJ2-1; d_call: .; v_call: TRBV19; clone_size: .; cdr3_nt: TGTGCCAGTAGTATGGCGGTGGTGACGAATGAGCAGTTCTTC; cdr3_aa: CASSMAVVTNEQFF
j_call: TRBJ1-1; d_call: .; v_call: TRBV2; clone_size: .; cdr3_nt: TGTGCCAGCAGCGAGGCCCCGAACACTGAAGCTTTCTTT; cdr3_aa: CASSEAPNTEAFF
j_call: TRBJ2-3; d_call: TRBD1; v_call: TRBV7-2; clone_size: .; cdr3_nt: TGTGCCAGCAGCATCTGGACAGGGGCTGTTGCAGATACGCAGTATTTT; cdr3_aa: CASSIWTGAVADTQYF
j_call: TRBJ1-5; d_call: TRBD1; v_call: TRBV29-1; clone_size: .; cdr3_nt: TGCAGCGTTCGGGACAGGGTGGACCAGCCCCAGCATTTT; cdr3_aa: CSVRDRVDQPQHF
j_call: TRBJ1-2; d_call: .; v_call: TRBV25-1; clone_size: .; cdr3_nt: TGTGCCAGCCAGGATAAAGGGGGAGACTATGGCTACACCTTC; cdr3_aa: CASQDKGGDYGYTF
j_call: TRBJ2-3; d_call: .; v_call: TRBV15; clone_size: .; cdr3_nt: TGTGCCACCAGCAGAGACCCCTGGGGGGGCACAGATACGCAGTATTTT; cdr3_aa: CATSRDPWGGTDTQYF
j_call: TRBJ2-6; d_call: TRBD1; v_call: TRBV27; clone_size: .; cdr3_nt: TGTGCCAGCAGTTTAGGACAGGGGATAGCTTCGGGGGCCAACGTCCTGACTTTC; cdr3_aa: CASSLGQGIASGANVLTF
j_call: TRBJ1-2; d_call: .; v_call: TRBV5-1; clone_size: .; cdr3_nt: TGCGCCAGCAGCTCCGGGACACCGTTTGCCTATGGCTACACCTTC; cdr3_aa: CASSSGTPFAYGYTF
j_call: TRBJ2-1; d_call: TRBD2; v_call: TRBV5-4; clone_size: .; cdr3_nt: TGTGCCAGCAGCTTCGGGCCAGCGGGAGGGCAAAATGAGCAGTTCTTC; cdr3_aa: CASSFGPAGGQNEQFF
j_call: TRBJ2-3; d_call: .; v_call: TRBV11-2; clone_size: .; cdr3_nt: TGTGCCAGCACCCTCGCTAGCACAGATACGCAGTATTTT; cdr3_aa: CASTLASTDTQYF
j_call: TRBJ1-2; d_call: .; v_call: TRBV7-2; clone_size: .; cdr3_nt: TGTGCCAGCAGCTTTCCCCAGGTTTATGGCTACACCTTC; cdr3_aa: CASSFPQVYGYTF
j_call: TRBJ1-2; d_call: TRBD1; v_call: TRBV20-1; clone_size: few; cdr3_nt: TGCAGCGTGAGGGACAGGTATGGCTACACCTTC; cdr3_aa: CSVRDRYGYTF
j_call: TRBJ2-1; d_call: .; v_call: TRBV6-4; clone_size: .; cdr3_nt: TGTGCCAGCAGTGACGGGTGGGGCGATAGCAATGAGCAGTTCTTC; cdr3_aa: CASSDGWGDSNEQFF
j_call: TRBJ2-1; d_call: TRBD1; v_call: TRBV5-1; clone_size: few; cdr3_nt: TGCGCCAGCAGCTACCAACAGGGGGCACAAGGCAGTGAGCAGTTCTTC; cdr3_aa: CASSYQQGAQGSEQFF
j_call: TRBJ2-4; d_call: .; v_call: TRBV28; clone_size: .; cdr3_nt: TGTGCCCACGCCTCTGGGAGTTCCAAAAACATTCAGTACTTC; cdr3_aa: CAHASGSSKNIQYF
j_call: TRBJ2-1; d_call: TRBD2; v_call: TRBV5-1; clone_size: .; cdr3_nt: TGCGCCAGCAGCTTACCGGGACTAGCTATGACTGTCCCCTCCTACAATGAGCAGTTCTTC; cdr3_aa: CASSLPGLAMTVPSYNEQFF
j_call: TRBJ2-7; d_call: .; v_call: TRBV14; clone_size: once; cdr3_nt: TGTGCCAGCAGCCTAACAGGAGAAGCCTACGAGCAGTACTTC; cdr3_aa: CASSLTGEAYEQYF
j_call: TRBJ2-1; d_call: .; v_call: TRBV5-1; clone_size: .; cdr3_nt: TGCGCCAGCAGCTTGGTGGCTACTTTGAACAATGAGCAGTTCTTC; cdr3_aa: CASSLVATLNNEQFF
j_call: TRBJ2-2; d_call: TRBD2; v_call: TRBV6-6; clone_size: .; cdr3_nt: TGTGCCAGCAGGACCACTAGCGGGAGGTCCCCCGGGGAGCTGTTTTTT; cdr3_aa: CASRTTSGRSPGELFF
j_call: TRBJ1-2; d_call: TRBD1; v_call: TRBV29-1; clone_size: once; cdr3_nt: TGCAGCGTTGAAGATGGCCCTAACAGGGGGGGCGGCTACACCTTC; cdr3_aa: CSVEDGPNRGGGYTF
j_call: TRBJ1-1; d_call: .; v_call: TRBV19; clone_size: .; cdr3_nt: TGTGCCAGTAACTGGCGGGGGGTCGGCACTGAAGCTTTCTTT; cdr3_aa: CASNWRGVGTEAFF
j_call: TRBJ2-3; d_call: .; v_call: TRBV4-3; clone_size: .; cdr3_nt: TGCGCCAGCAGCCAAGAAAGGACCCAGGCTAGCACAGATACGCAGTATTTT; cdr3_aa: CASSQERTQASTDTQYF
j_call: TRBJ2-6; d_call: TRBD1; v_call: TRBV5-8; clone_size: .; cdr3_nt: TGTGCCAGCGCTACGAGACAGGGGGCAAGTGGGGCCAACGTCCTGACTTTC; cdr3_aa: CASATRQGASGANVLTF
j_call: TRBJ2-5; d_call: .; v_call: TRBV28; clone_size: few; cdr3_nt: TGTGCCAGCAGTTTCAACACCAATCTAGAGACCCAGTACTTC; cdr3_aa: CASSFNTNLETQYF
j_call: TRBJ2-7; d_call: .; v_call: TRBV28; clone_size: .; cdr3_nt: TGTGCCAGCACCTCGACCTACGAGCAGTACTTC; cdr3_aa: CASTSTYEQYF
j_call: TRBJ2-7; d_call: TRBD2; v_call: TRBV19; clone_size: .; cdr3_nt: TGTGCCAGTAGGCTAGCGGGAGGACACGAGCAGTACTTC; cdr3_aa: CASRLAGGHEQYF
j_call: TRBJ2-3; d_call: .; v_call: TRBV7-2; clone_size: .; cdr3_nt: TGTGCCAGCAGCTTAGTGGCTAGCGGCACAGATACGCAGTATTTT; cdr3_aa: CASSLVASGTDTQYF
j_call: TRBJ1-2; d_call: .; v_call: TRBV5-8; clone_size: .; cdr3_nt: TGTGCCAGCAGCTTAAGGCCGGAATTAAACTATGGCTACACCTTC; cdr3_aa: CASSLRPELNYGYTF
j_call: TRBJ2-6; d_call: .; v_call: TRBV4-2; clone_size: .; cdr3_nt: TGTGCCAGCAGCCAAGGGGATTCTGGGGCCAACGTCCTGACTTTC; cdr3_aa: CASSQGDSGANVLTF
j_call: TRBJ2-5; d_call: TRBD1; v_call: TRBV18; clone_size: .; cdr3_nt: TGTGCCAGCTCAAGGGACAGGGAGGAGACCCAGTACTTC; cdr3_aa: CASSRDREETQYF
j_call: TRBJ2-7; d_call: TRBD1; v_call: TRBV2; clone_size: .; cdr3_nt: TGTGCCAGCAGGGCCAACAGGGGGACAGGAAACTACGAGCAGTACTTC; cdr3_aa: CASRANRGTGNYEQYF
j_call: TRBJ2-2; d_call: TRBD1; v_call: TRBV6-5; clone_size: .; cdr3_nt: TGTGCCAGCAAAAGAGGGGGCGCGGTAACCGGGGAGCTGTTTTTT; cdr3_aa: CASKRGGAVTGELFF
j_call: TRBJ1-4; d_call: .; v_call: TRBV7-2; clone_size: .; cdr3_nt: TGTGCCAGCAGCTTATTGGGACCGGGGGATGAAAAACTGTTTTTT; cdr3_aa: CASSLLGPGDEKLFF
j_call: TRBJ2-3; d_call: TRBD2; v_call: TRBV5-1; clone_size: .; cdr3_nt: TGCGCCAGCAGGGTAGCGGCGGGAGGGCCAAACACAGATACGCAGTATTTT; cdr3_aa: CASRVAAGGPNTDTQYF
j_call: TRBJ2-4; d_call: .; v_call: TRBV2; clone_size: .; cdr3_nt: TGTGCCAGCACGGCAGGGTACGACAAAAACATTCAGTACTTC; cdr3_aa: CASTAGYDKNIQYF
j_call: TRBJ1-2; d_call: TRBD1; v_call: TRBV11-2; clone_size: .; cdr3_nt: TGTGCCAGCAGCTCGTCCCCGACAGGGCCATACGGCTACACCTTC; cdr3_aa: CASSSSPTGPYGYTF
j_call: TRBJ1-1; d_call: .; v_call: TRBV27; clone_size: .; cdr3_nt: TGTGCCAGCAGTTTGGCAGGCTACGGCACTGAAGCTTTCTTT; cdr3_aa: CASSLAGYGTEAFF
j_call: TRBJ1-1; d_call: .; v_call: TRBV27; clone_size: few; cdr3_nt: TGTGCCAGCAGTTTATGGGGGGCAGGGAACACTGAAGCTTTCTTT; cdr3_aa: CASSLWGAGNTEAFF
j_call: TRBJ2-1; d_call: .; v_call: TRBV7-3; clone_size: .; cdr3_nt: TGTGCCAGCAGCTTAACCGGTCTCGCGCAGAATGAGCAGTTCTTC; cdr3_aa: CASSLTGLAQNEQFF
j_call: TRBJ2-7; d_call: TRBD1; v_call: TRBV6-1; clone_size: .; cdr3_nt: TGTGCCAGCAGTGCCGGGACAGGGTCCTACGAGCAGTACTTC; cdr3_aa: CASSAGTGSYEQYF
j_call: TRBJ2-6; d_call: TRBD1; v_call: TRBV6-1; clone_size: many; cdr3_nt: TGTGCCAGCAGTGAGACAGGGTCTGGGGCCAACGTCCTGACTTTC; cdr3_aa: CASSETGSGANVLTF
j_call: TRBJ2-1; d_call: .; v_call: TRBV1; clone_size: .; cdr3_nt: TGCACCAGCAGCCAGGGGACTAGCGGGAGGAGCGGTGAGCAGTTCTTC; cdr3_aa: CTSSQGTSGRSGEQFF
j_call: TRBJ2-3; d_call: .; v_call: TRBV30; clone_size: .; cdr3_nt: TGTGCCTGGAGTCTCGGGGATACGCAGTATTTT; cdr3_aa: CAWSLGDTQYF
j_call: TRBJ2-7; d_call: TRBD2; v_call: TRBV7-9; clone_size: .; cdr3_nt: TGTGCCAGCAGCTTTTCTAGCGGAGTGGCCTACGAGCAGTACTTC; cdr3_aa: CASSFSSGVAYEQYF
j_call: TRBJ2-2; d_call: .; v_call: TRBV30; clone_size: many; cdr3_nt: TGTGCCTGGTCTGGACACCGTTTCACCGGGGAGCTGTTTTTT; cdr3_aa: CAWSGHRFTGELFF
j_call: TRBJ2-1; d_call: TRBD1; v_call: TRBV7-3; clone_size: .; cdr3_nt: TGTGCCAGCAGCTTAAGACAGGGGGGCTCCTACAATGAGCAGTTCTTC; cdr3_aa: CASSLRQGGSYNEQFF
j_call: TRBJ2-3; d_call: .; v_call: TRBV28; clone_size: .; cdr3_nt: TGTGCCAGCAGTTCCGGGACGTCTACAGATACGCAGTATTTT; cdr3_aa: CASSSGTSTDTQYF
j_call: TRBJ1-1; d_call: TRBD1; v_call: TRBV27; clone_size: .; cdr3_nt: TGTGCCAGCATCCCGGGGAGGGACAGGGGTTGGACTGAAGCTTTCTTT; cdr3_aa: CASIPGRDRGWTEAFF
j_call: TRBJ2-3; d_call: .; v_call: TRBV9; clone_size: many; cdr3_nt: TGTGCCAGCAGCTCGAGGACAGGCACAGATACGCAGTATTTT; cdr3_aa: CASSSRTGTDTQYF
j_call: TRBJ1-1; d_call: .; v_call: TRBV28; clone_size: .; cdr3_nt: TGTGCCAGCAGTTTGGCTGGGAACACTGAAGCTTTCTTT; cdr3_aa: CASSLAGNTEAFF
j_call: TRBJ2-5; d_call: TRBD1; v_call: TRBV25-1; clone_size: .; cdr3_nt: TGTGCCAGCAGTTTAACAGGGGCGGCGGCCCAGTACTTC; cdr3_aa: CASSLTGAAAQYF
j_call: TRBJ2-2; d_call: TRBD2; v_call: TRBV5-4; clone_size: .; cdr3_nt: TGTGCCAGCAGCTTGGCGGGACTAGCGAGGGCCGGGGAGCTGTTTTTT; cdr3_aa: CASSLAGLARAGELFF
j_call: TRBJ2-1; d_call: .; v_call: TRBV7-2; clone_size: .; cdr3_nt: TGTGCCAGCAGCTTAGCGGGAGACGTCTACAATGAGCAGTTCTTC; cdr3_aa: CASSLAGDVYNEQFF